This T cell receptor (beta chain) originates from a study of cytomegalovirus exposure and HLA in healthy donors. Study-level findings and limits: The analysis excluded some indistinguishable V segments, including TRBV6-2 and TRBV6-3. Reported findings show TCR beta sequences accurately forecast HLA-A and HLA-B alleles in most subjects.

A multiplex PCR was run with 60 Vbeta primers and 13 Jbeta primers. Libraries were prepared by immunoSEQ multiplex PCR; TCRdb keeps only in-frame clonotypes and omits some of them. The sample records some 98,000 clones, roughly 77% being singletons. V lost 3 bases and J 9 bases, leaving 12 bases between the germline ends. CDR1 and CDR2 from the germline V gene are LNHDA and SQIVND (reference sequence). The CDR3 runs 14 residues. Concerning this clone itself: Its specificity is unknown.

The gene calls are TRBV19 and TRBJ1-6; D remains unclear. This TCR was sampled from a man aged 40-50 years in good health and CMV-seronegative. Material: PBMCs. The CDR3 spells CASSISGSGSPLHF. CDR3 nucleotide sequence: TGTGCCAGTAGTATTTCAGGCTCAGGTTCACCCCTCCACTTT.